The 29 T cell receptor beta chains in this list originate from one sample, sequenced in a study (TCRdb year 2017). Library preparation used 5' RACE. Instrument on record: Illumina MiSeq. Bulk TCR libraries were prepared using a modified SMART protocol. In TCRdb, the public reads were trimmed at Q25 with fastp and aligned with MiXCR, with productive beta chains retained. Entries are consolidated by CDR3 protein sequence, retaining the most common genes and DNA. The sample data list around 140 distinct CDR3 sequences, and more than 8% of these were observed just once. In total, the top ten clones hold 36% of the sample. Sequenced here: gluten tetramer+ CD4+ T cells from blood, sampled while untreated, on a gluten-free diet, or during gluten challenge (not recorded which). The sample's cell subset or site label, decoded: CD4+ T cells binding HLA-DQ:gluten tetramers. The receptor source for this set is a female donor with celiac disease.

This clonotype is hyperexpanded in the sample. The chain has TRBV3-1 and TRBJ2-3; D gene ambiguous. V lost 0 bases and J 1 base, leaving 8 bases between the germline ends. The CDR3 totals 15 residues. Germline CDR1 reads LGHDT; CDR2 reads YNNKEL (reference sequence). CDR3: CASSQDWVGTDTQYF. CDR3 in DNA: TGTGCCAGCAGCCAAGATTGGGTGGGCACAGATACGCAGTATTTT.

This clonotype is large. The gene calls are TRBV20-1 and TRBJ2-1; D gene ambiguous. CDR3 length: 13 amino acids. Trimming took off 3 bases at V and 5 bases at J, with 11 bases between the two ends. CDR1 and CDR2 from the germline V gene are DFQATT and SNEGSKA (reference sequence). CDR3: CSASLQSDNEQFF. DNA for the CDR3: TGCAGTGCTAGCCTACAGTCGGACAATGAGCAGTTCTTC.

This clonotype qualifies as large. This chain uses TRBV4-3 with TRBJ1-2; TRBD1 might be the D (5 bases). In germline, CDR1 is LGHNA, CDR2 YSLEER. This CDR3 spans 16 amino acids. With 0 bases removed from V and 1 base from J, the gap between germline ends came to 12 bases. CDR3 in DNA: TGCGCCAGCAGCCAAGATGGGGCACCATATAACTATGGCTACACCTTC. Translating gives CASSQDGAPYNYGYTF.

By frequency in the sample, this clonotype is large (0.1 to 1%). The genes are TRBV19 and TRBJ2-1; the D gene is possibly TRBD2 (5 bases). CDR3 length: 13 amino acids. With 1 base removed from V and 7 bases from J, the gap between germline ends came to 8 bases. Germline CDR1 LNHDA, CDR2 SQIVND (reference sequence). The DNA of the CDR3 is TGTGCCAGTAGTATAGTACAGCGGAATGAGCAGTTCTTC. Its translation: CASSIVQRNEQFF.

This chain joins TRBV4-3 and TRBJ2-7, with TRBD2 as a possible D gene (5 bases). Trimming removed 11 bases at V and 4 bases at J, with 24 bases between. The CDR3 covers 15 residues. Germline loops: CDR1 LGHNA, CDR2 YSLEER. In nucleotides, the CDR3 is TGCGCCGGGAGCCCTTCCTTATACGGCGGTTACGAGCAGTACTTC. Residues: CAGSPSLYGGYEQYF.

This clonotype is classed as large (0.1 to 1%). V is TRBV27 and J is TRBJ2-5; D may be TRBD2 (7 bases). CDR3 length: 17 amino acids. Germline CDR1 and CDR2: MNHEY and SMNVEV (reference sequence). The V end was cut by 2 bases, the J end by 2 bases, with 18 bases between. Here the CDR3 DNA reads TGTGCCAGCAGTTTAAGGGGGAGGGCAGTGGGTCAAGAGACCCAGTACTTC. Translated: CASSLRGRAVGQETQYF.

Judged by abundance, this clonotype is hyperexpanded (1% or more). This chain links TRBV4-3 with TRBJ2-3; the D gene is possibly TRBD2 (5 bases). CDR3 length: 15 amino acids. Trimming cost V 4 bases and J 1 base, with 12 bases left between them. The germline CDR1 and CDR2 sequences are LGHNA and YSLEER. The CDR3 loop is CASSPSLWGTDTQYF. CDR3 DNA: TGCGCCAGCAGCCCTAGCCTCTGGGGCACAGATACGCAGTATTTT.

By sample share, this clonotype is large. This chain uses TRBV7-2 with TRBJ2-5; D remains ambiguous. The CDR3 runs to 12 residues. V was clipped by 5 bases and J by 0 bases, with 4 bases between them. Germline-derived CDR1 and CDR2 are SGHTA and FQGNSA. This CDR3 reads CASSPDQETQYF. The CDR3 DNA is TGTGCCAGCAGCCCGGACCAAGAGACCCAGTACTTC. The entire variable domain, with the rest obtained from reference TRBV7-2 and TRBJ2-5, is as follows: GAGVSQSPSNKVTEKGKDVELRCDPISGHTALYWYRQSLGQGLEFLIYFQGNSAPDKSGLPSDRFSAERTGGSVSTLTIQRTQQEDSAVYLCASSPDQETQYFGPGTRLLVL.

This clonotype counts as large. The chain couples TRBV7-3 to TRBJ2-1; D perhaps matches TRBD2 (6 bases). The germline gives CDR1 SGHTA, CDR2 FQGTGA. V was cut by 5 bases and J by 5 bases, with 19 bases left in between. The CDR3 has 16 amino acids. CDR3 DNA: TGTGCCAGCAGCCTCTGGGGTGGAGGGCAGAACAATGAGCAGTTCTTC. The encoded protein is CASSLWGGGQNNEQFF.

By proportion, this clonotype is large. The rearrangement joins TRBV7-2 to TRBJ2-3; D gene ambiguous. The CDR3 length is 13 residues. The ends were cut back, 5 bases at V and 4 bases at J, with 10 bases in the middle. The germline CDR1 and CDR2 sequences are SGHTA and FQGNSA. The CDR3 sequence is CASSLRWSDTQYF. CDR3 DNA: TGTGCCAGCAGCCTCCGCTGGTCAGATACGCAGTATTTT.

This clonotype is termed large. This chain joins TRBV29-1 and TRBJ2-5, with a possible D match to TRBD2 (7 bases). CDR3 length: 17 amino acids. V was shortened by 1 base and J by 0 bases, with 18 bases between the two germline ends. Looked up from germline, CDR1 is SQVTM and CDR2 is ANQGSEA. The CDR3 sequence is CSVEGGGGGWYQETQYF. Here the CDR3 DNA reads TGCAGCGTTGAAGGAGGAGGGGGGGGCTGGTACCAAGAGACCCAGTACTTC.

This clonotype is large. The V and J genes are TRBV7-3 and TRBJ2-6, with a weak D call TRBD1 (6 bases). The CDR3 has 15 amino acids. The V gene lost 5 bases and the J gene lost 2 bases, with 10 bases spanning the gap. Germline V gene lookup returns CDR1 SGHTA and CDR2 FQGTGA. The CDR3 loop is CASSIGGAGANVLTF. The CDR3 DNA is TGTGCCAGCAGCATAGGGGGAGCTGGGGCCAACGTCCTGACTTTC.

This clonotype is large (0.1 to 1%). J is TRBJ2-2 and V is TRBV11-2; D call uncertain. Per the germline V gene, CDR1 is SGHAT and CDR2 is FQNNGV. This CDR3 contains 16 residues. The ends were cut back, 5 bases at V and 6 bases at J, with 19 bases in the middle. The CDR3 DNA follows: TGTGCCAGCAGCAGTGGGAATCTGTGGCCTCCCGGGGAGCTGTTTTTT. It is translated as CASSSGNLWPPGELFF.

This clonotype is termed large. This chain links TRBV29-1 with TRBJ1-6; no reliable D call. Trimming stripped 4 bases from V and 2 bases from J, with 9 bases between. This CDR3 has 14 amino acids. The V gene's germline CDR1 is SQVTM and CDR2 ANQGSEA. The chain's CDR3 is CSVALAAYNSPLHF. The CDR3 DNA is TGCAGCGTTGCCCTGGCGGCCTATAATTCACCCCTCCACTTT.

Sample share makes this clonotype large. This sequence joins TRBV4-3 and TRBJ2-2; 8 positions agree with TRBD2. Germline CDR1 LGHNA, CDR2 YSLEER. After removal of 4 bases from V and 3 bases from J, the junction contained 7 bases not matched to a gene. This CDR3 has 16 amino acids. Here the CDR3 DNA reads TGCGCCAGCAGCCTGTTCGGGGGGGCCGACACCGGGGAGCTGTTTTTT. It codes for CASSLFGGADTGELFF.

In its sample, this clonotype ranks as large (0.1 to 1%). The chain recombines TRBV4-3 with TRBJ1-4; TRBD1 is a possible D gene (6 bases). This CDR3 has 16 amino acids. Deletions cut 4 bases from V and 1 base from J, with 13 bases between. The germline V gene has CDR1 LGHNA and CDR2 YSLEER. As DNA, the CDR3 is TGCGCCAGCAGCCTATACCACAGGGTAACTAATGAAAAACTGTTTTTT. Translated, it gives CASSLYHRVTNEKLFF.

Relative to its sample, this clonotype is large. The chain carries TRBV2 and TRBJ1-1, with D possibly matching TRBD1 (5 bases). Per the germline V gene, CDR1 is SNHLY and CDR2 is FYNNEI. V was cut by 8 bases and J by 4 bases, with 17 bases left in between. This CDR3 is built from 14 residues. CDR3 nucleotides: TGTGCCAGCGCGAGCGGAGGGGATGGCACTGAAGCTTTCTTT. Encoded protein: CASASGGDGTEAFF. Full variable domain (outside the CDR3, taken from reference TRBV2 and TRBJ1-1): EPEVTQTPSHQVTQMGQEVILRCVPISNHLYFYWYRQILGQKVEFLVSFYNNEISEKSEIFDDQFSVERPDGSNFTLKIRSTKLEDSAMYFCASASGGDGTEAFFGQGTRLTVV.

By frequency in the sample, this clonotype is large. The chain links TRBV30 to TRBJ2-2; D uncertain. The CDR3 is 15 residues long. Deletions cut 0 bases from V and 3 bases from J, with 11 bases between. The germline CDR1 and CDR2 sequences are GTSNPN and SVGIG (reference sequence). The CDR3, as DNA: TGTGCCTGGAGTGTAATGGGCTGGGACACCGGGGAGCTGTTTTTT. The encoded protein is CAWSVMGWDTGELFF.

This clonotype is large by share. The chain links TRBV20-1 to TRBJ2-3, with 13 bases that match TRBD2. The germline V gene has CDR1 DFQATT and CDR2 SNEGSKA (reference sequence). The CDR3 covers 17 residues. J lost 5 bases, V lost 0 bases, and 8 bases had no gene match. The CDR3 sequence: CSARDLLRTSGRDTQYF. CDR3 nucleotide sequence: TGCAGTGCTAGAGATCTCCTCCGGACTAGCGGGAGAGATACGCAGTATTTT.

By share, this clonotype counts as large. The V call is TRBV12-3 or TRBV12-4, the J call TRBJ1-1; D is unresolved. The CDR3 totals 13 residues. The V and J ends lost 8 bases and 4 bases respectively, with 14 bases between them. CDR3 sequence: CASGGRRSTEAFF. The CDR3, as DNA: TGTGCCAGCGGAGGTAGGAGGAGCACTGAAGCTTTCTTT.

Within the sample, this clonotype is large (0.1 to 1%). The chain links TRBV20-1 to TRBJ2-7, with TRBD2 matching over 9 bases. The CDR3 covers 14 residues. CDR1 and CDR2 from the germline V gene are DFQATT and SNEGSKA (reference sequence). The J segment lost 2 bases and the V segment lost 5 bases, leaving 7 bases of the junction unmatched. The CDR3: CSAFSGGDTYEQYF. In DNA, the CDR3 is TGCAGTGCTTTTAGCGGGGGAGACACCTACGAGCAGTACTTC.

This clonotype is classed as large (0.1 to 1%). V is TRBV4-2 and J is TRBJ2-5, with TRBD2 identical over 7 bases. This CDR3 spans 17 amino acids. Germline CDR1 LGHNA, CDR2 YNFKEQ. V lost 2 bases and J lost 3; bases outside the gene matches: 12. CDR3 in amino acids: CASSQWGVASGEETQYF. The DNA for the CDR3 is TGTGCCAGCAGCCAATGGGGGGTTGCTAGCGGAGAAGAGACCCAGTACTTC.

This clonotype counts as hyperexpanded. This chain joins TRBV7-2 and TRBJ2-3; D gene unclear. The CDR3 contains 13 residues. The ends were cut back, 3 bases at V and 5 bases at J, with 9 bases in the middle. CDR1 and CDR2 from the germline V gene are SGHTA and FQGNSA. The CDR3 spells CASSFGWEDTQYF. The DNA for the CDR3 is TGTGCCAGCAGCTTTGGATGGGAAGATACGCAGTATTTT.

In this sample, this clonotype is medium-sized. J is TRBJ1-6 and V is TRBV5-6; no reliable D call. The CDR3 is 14 residues long. Germline V CDR1 and CDR2: SGHDT, YYEEEE. V gave up 2 bases and J gave up 6 bases, with 9 bases separating them. CDR3 region: CASSFGPSNSPLHF. CDR3 in DNA: TGTGCCAGCAGCTTTGGTCCGTCTAATTCACCCCTCCACTTT.

Points on this clonotype: A read error may produce the germline difference seen at one junction end. V is TRBV19 and J is TRBJ1-1; the D gene is possibly TRBD1 (6 bases). The CDR3 extends over 14 amino acids. Per germline, CDR1 LNHDA and CDR2 SQIVND (reference sequence). The CDR3 DNA reads TGTGTCAGTAGTATGATTGGGACACTCTCTGAAGCTTTCTTT. Translated, it gives CVSSMIGTLSEAFF.

This clonotype is labeled hyperexpanded (1% or more). V usage is TRBV29-1 and J usage is TRBJ2-7, with 13 nucleotides matching TRBD2. The germline CDR1 and CDR2 sequences are SQVTM and ANQGSEA. The CDR3 extends over 14 amino acids. V gave up 6 bases and J gave up 4 bases; unmatched junction bases: 6. CDR3 in amino acids: CSVGAGLAGYEQYF. CDR3 sequence (DNA): TGCAGCGTCGGAGCGGGACTAGCGGGATACGAGCAGTACTTC.

This clonotype is labeled as large. The rearrangement links TRBV10-2 to TRBJ1-1; TRBD1 is a possible D gene (5 bases). Germline CDR1 WSHSY, CDR2 SAAADI. V was cut by 4 bases and J by 0 bases, with 15 bases left in between. The CDR3 sequence is 16 residues long. The CDR3 DNA sequence: TGCGCCAGCAGTGGGGACCGGCTGTCTTTGAACACTGAAGCTTTCTTT. It codes for CASSGDRLSLNTEAFF.

This clonotype is labeled large. V and J are TRBV5-6 and TRBJ2-3, with TRBD1 matching over 9 bases. Germline V CDR1 and CDR2: SGHDT, YYEEEE. V was pared by 2 bases and J by 5 bases, with 9 bases of the junction left unmatched. CDR3 length: 16 amino acids. Here the CDR3 reads CASSFGYRGQGDTQYF. DNA for the CDR3: TGTGCCAGCAGCTTCGGATACAGGGGGCAGGGAGATACGCAGTATTTT.

By sample share, this clonotype is hyperexpanded. The DNA for the CDR3 is TGTGCCAGCAGCTTACGAACCTGGGAGACCCAGTACTTC. Protein product: CASSLRTWETQYF. This rearrangement joins TRBV7-2 to TRBJ2-5; D unresolved. Germline CDR1 and CDR2: SGHTA and FQGNSA. Trimming stripped 2 bases from V and 5 bases from J, with 9 bases between. The CDR3 is 13 residues long.